This is a list of T cell receptor beta chains from one sample in a study of identifying expanded T cells in peripheral blood. Measured with immunoSEQ multiplex PCR; TCRdb has only the in-frame clones, and not every one. The sample has about 82,000 clones, roughly 90% seen once. Input material: blood. Every receptor here comes from a person between 18 and 75 years old in good health. Both conserved end residues are part of each CDR3. The order of the fields is J gene, D gene, clone size, V gene, CDR3 DNA, CDR3 protein. The D gene is left open where the match is weak. Clone sizes are given selectively: once, few, many, or a class where the clone is expanded.

TRBJ2-7 TRBD1 . TRBV13 TGTGCCAGCAGCCAGCGTATAGGACAGGGCCCTAGCTCCTACGAGCAGTACTTC CASSQRIGQGPSSYEQYF
TRBJ2-3 . . TRBV7-3 TGTGCCAGCAGCTCCACCGACGGGTATACGCAGTATTTT CASSSTDGYTQYF
TRBJ2-5 . . TRBV12-5 TGTGCTAGTGGTTCCGACTTCCACAGGGTTGAAGAGACCCAGTACTTC CASGSDFHRVEETQYF
TRBJ1-2 . . TRBV5-5 TGTGCCAGCAGCACGGACGACAGTCACTATGGCTACACCTTC CASSTDDSHYGYTF
TRBJ1-5 TRBD1 few TRBV7-9 TGTGCCAGCAGCCCAGGGGGGAGCAATCAGCCCCAGCATTTT CASSPGGSNQPQHF
TRBJ2-2 TRBD2 once TRBV5-1 TGCGCCAGCAGCCTGACTAGCGGGGGCCGTACCGGGGAGCTGTTTTTT CASSLTSGGRTGELFF
TRBJ2-2 TRBD1 few TRBV10-1 TGCGCCAGCAGGGGACAGGGTGTCGGGGAGCTGTTTTTT CASRGQGVGELFF
TRBJ2-5 TRBD2 . TRBV5-1 TGCGCCAGCAGCTTGGGCAGGGAGGGGACCCAGTACTTC CASSLGREGTQYF
TRBJ2-1 TRBD2 . TRBV7-2 TGTGCCAGCAGCTTAGTGGCGGGAGGTTCCAATGAGCAGTTCTTC CASSLVAGGSNEQFF
TRBJ1-1 . . TRBV6-1 TGTGCCAGCAGTCCCTCGGAGACAGGCAAAACTGAAGCTTTCTTT CASSPSETGKTEAFF
TRBJ1-2 TRBD1 . TRBV27 TGTGCCAGCAGTTTTTCACCCGGGACAGGGTATAGTGGCTACACCTTC CASSFSPGTGYSGYTF
TRBJ1-2 . . TRBV7-2 TGTGCCAGCAGCCCCCGGGTTGCCGCTTATGGTGGCTACACCTTC CASSPRVAAYGGYTF
TRBJ2-3 . . TRBV30 TGTGCCTGGAGTACGGGACGGGTCGGCACAGATACGCAGTATTTT CAWSTGRVGTDTQYF
TRBJ2-1 . few TRBV7-9 TGTGCCAGCACCGAGAGGGACTCAGATTACAATGAGCAGTTCTTC CASTERDSDYNEQFF
TRBJ1-2 TRBD1 . TRBV7-9 TGTGCCAGCAGCCAAGGACAGGGAGACTATGGCTACACCTTC CASSQGQGDYGYTF
TRBJ2-1 . . TRBV7-9 TGTGCCAGCAGCTCAAGACGGAACCTTTTGGTGGAGCAGTTCTTC CASSSRRNLLVEQFF
TRBJ2-1 . . TRBV7-7 TGTGCCAGCAGCGCCGGACACCATTCCTACAATGAGCAGTTCTTC CASSAGHHSYNEQFF
TRBJ2-6 . once TRBV30 TGTGCCTGGAGGCCTCTGGGGTTCTCTGGGGCCAACGTCCTGACTTTC CAWRPLGFSGANVLTF
TRBJ1-1 . medium-sized TRBV6-1 TGTGCCAGCACCCGGGGGCAGGGTGAAGCTTTCTTT CASTRGQGEAFF
TRBJ2-1 TRBD2 once TRBV6-6 TGTGCCAGCAGTTATAGCGGGGAAAACAATGAGCAGTTCTTC CASSYSGENNEQFF
TRBJ2-1 . . TRBV2 TGTGCCAGCAGTGAATGGGTCTCAAGCTCCTACAATGAGCAGTTCTTC CASSEWVSSSYNEQFF
TRBJ2-3 TRBD2 . TRBV19 TGTGCCAGTAGTATAACGGGACTAGCGGGGGCGATCACAGATACGCAGTATTTT CASSITGLAGAITDTQYF
TRBJ2-3 TRBD2 . TRBV7-6 TGTGCCAGCAGCTATAGCGGGCCCACAGATACGCAGTATTTT CASSYSGPTDTQYF
TRBJ1-1 . . TRBV6-5 TGTGCCAGCAGTTACTCAGCAGGGGAGACTGAAGCTTTCTTT CASSYSAGETEAFF
TRBJ1-2 . . TRBV30 TGTGCCTGGGGGGGGTGGACAGATAACTATGGCTACACCTTC CAWGGWTDNYGYTF
TRBJ2-2 TRBD1 once TRBV7-8 TGTGCCAGCAGCCCCATTCCGCGGACAGGGGCGGGCACCGGGGAGCTGTTTTTT CASSPIPRTGAGTGELFF
TRBJ1-5 TRBD1 . TRBV2 TGTGCCAGCAGTGGACAGGGGGCTCGTCAGCCCCAGCATTTT CASSGQGARQPQHF
TRBJ1-4 . . TRBV2 TGTGCCAGCACCAGGGCAACTAATGAAAAACTGTTTTTT CASTRATNEKLFF
TRBJ2-2 . . TRBV27 TGTGCCAGCAGTTGGGACGGACGGAAAGCGAACACCGGGGAGCTGTTTTTT CASSWDGRKANTGELFF
TRBJ2-1 TRBD2 once TRBV5-1 TGCGCCAGCACCTCTCAGCGGGAGTTTAACAATGAGCAGTTCTTC CASTSQREFNNEQFF
TRBJ1-1 TRBD1 . TRBV7-2 TGTGCCAGCAGCTTCCGCCCCGGGACAGGGAACACTGAAGCTTTCTTT CASSFRPGTGNTEAFF
TRBJ2-5 TRBD2 . TRBV5-1 TGCGCCAGCAGCCCCGGACTAGCGGGAGGTTGGGAGACCCAGTACTTC CASSPGLAGGWETQYF
TRBJ2-7 . . TRBV27 TGTGCCAGCAGTTTATCACAGGGCTCCTACGAGCAGTACTTC CASSLSQGSYEQYF
TRBJ1-2 . few TRBV5-1 TGCGCCAGCAGCTTGGACAGATATGGCTACACCTTC CASSLDRYGYTF
TRBJ2-7 . . TRBV10-3 TGTGCCATCAGTGAGTCGATTGGTGGTTACTCCTACGAGCAGTACTTC CAISESIGGYSYEQYF
TRBJ1-4 TRBD1 . TRBV5-1 TGCGCCAGCAGCCCCGGGACAGTCAATGAAAAACTGTTTTTT CASSPGTVNEKLFF
TRBJ1-5 . once TRBV10-3 TGTGCCATCAGTGAGTCACCGGGAATTACCAATCAGCCCCAGCATTTT CAISESPGITNQPQHF
TRBJ1-1 . few TRBV10-3 TGTGCCATCGGGGGTATGAACACTGAAGCTTTCTTT CAIGGMNTEAFF
TRBJ1-2 TRBD1 . TRBV7-2 TGTGCCAGCAGCTTATCCGGGACAGGGTCCTACACCTTC CASSLSGTGSYTF
TRBJ1-5 . once TRBV10-3 TGTGCAGGGGGGGGGAAGGATCAGCCCCAGCATTTT CAGGGKDQPQHF
TRBJ2-7 TRBD2 . TRBV27 TGTGCCGACCGGGCGAAGACTAGCGGTACCCACGAGCAGTACTTC CADRAKTSGTHEQYF
TRBJ1-2 . . TRBV4-3 TGCGCCAGCAGCCAAGAGGGGCCTCGGGGTCCCTATGGCTACACCTTC CASSQEGPRGPYGYTF
TRBJ2-3 TRBD2 . TRBV19 TGTGCCAGTACCTCGGGACTAGCTAGGACAGATACGCAGTATTTT CASTSGLARTDTQYF
TRBJ2-2 TRBD1 . TRBV7-3 TGTGCCAGCAGCTTACGGTCCTTGGGCAGGGGGATCCCCGGGGAGCTGTTTTTT CASSLRSLGRGIPGELFF
TRBJ1-2 . . TRBV30 TGTGCCTGGAGTTCAGGGACTTGGGACTATGGCTACACCTTC CAWSSGTWDYGYTF
TRBJ2-1 TRBD2 . TRBV6-4 TGTGCCAGCAGTGCCAGACTAGCGGGGGAGCAGTTCTTC CASSARLAGEQFF
TRBJ2-1 . . TRBV4-3 TGCGCCAGCAGCCATGGAGGGGACAATGAGCAGTTCTTC CASSHGGDNEQFF
TRBJ2-3 . . TRBV7-2 TGTGCCAGCAGCCCCAGGACAGCTCTTAACACAGATACGCAGTATTTT CASSPRTALNTDTQYF
TRBJ1-1 TRBD1 . TRBV5-8 TGTGCCAGCAGCAGAAGGACAGGCCGAGGTTCCACTGAAGCTTTCTTT CASSRRTGRGSTEAFF
TRBJ1-4 . . TRBV27 TGTGCCAGCAGTTTCCTGTCGGGTGGTCCACTTAATGAAAAACTGTTTTTT CASSFLSGGPLNEKLFF
TRBJ2-7 TRBD1 few TRBV5-1 TGCGCCAGCAGCTCCCCTGAGACAGGGATCCACGAGCAGTACTTC CASSSPETGIHEQYF
TRBJ2-7 TRBD2 . TRBV9 TGTGCCAGCAGCCCAGGGACTAAGGGCTACGAGCAGTACTTC CASSPGTKGYEQYF
TRBJ2-7 TRBD2 . TRBV19 TGTGCCAGTAGTATAGTACTAGCGGGCGCCTACGAGCAGTACTTC CASSIVLAGAYEQYF
TRBJ2-7 TRBD1 once TRBV7-8 TGTGCCAGCAGCCCGAGGCCGGGACAGGGGGCGCGGGAGCAGTACTTC CASSPRPGQGAREQYF